This T cell receptor (beta chain) is drawn from a study of blood T cells in healthy people across ages. Per germline, CDR1 SGHKS and CDR2 YYEKEE (reference sequence). Trimming cost V 4 bases and J 12 bases, with 13 bases left between them. CDR3 length: 11 amino acids. Using a J-beta primer mix together with a sample-barcoded 5' primer, a second PCR was run for roughly 6 to 12 cycles. TCRdb redid the calling of the 5' RACE reads with MiXCR, one entry per CDR3 protein. Of roughly 800,000 distinct CDR3 sequences listed, roughly 35% are singletons. This clonotype was detected a few times. Input material: blood. V usage is TRBV5-5 and J usage is TRBJ2-5; D remains ambiguous. This TCR was sampled from a man between 18 and 35 years old in good health. This chain's CDR3 is CASSTDRTEYF. The CDR3 DNA reads TGTGCCAGCAGCACGGACCGAACGGAGTACTTC. Using reference TRBV5-5 and TRBJ2-5 for the parts outside the CDR3, the full variable domain is DAGVTQSPTHLIKTRGQQVTLRCSPISGHKSVSWYQQVLGQGPQFIFQYYEKEERGRGNFPDRFSARQFPNYSSELNVNALLLGDSALYLCASSTDRTEYFGPGTRLLVL.